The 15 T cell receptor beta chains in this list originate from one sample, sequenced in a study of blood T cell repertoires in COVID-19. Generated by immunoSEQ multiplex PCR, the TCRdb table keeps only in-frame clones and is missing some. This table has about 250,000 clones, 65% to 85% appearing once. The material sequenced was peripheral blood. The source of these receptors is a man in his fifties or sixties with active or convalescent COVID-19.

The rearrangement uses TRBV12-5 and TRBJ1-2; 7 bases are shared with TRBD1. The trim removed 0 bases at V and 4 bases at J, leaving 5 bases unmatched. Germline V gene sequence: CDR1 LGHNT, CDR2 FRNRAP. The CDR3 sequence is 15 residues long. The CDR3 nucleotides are TGTGCTAGTGGTTTGGTAGAAGAGGGGGCCTATGGCTACACCTTC. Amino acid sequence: CASGLVEEGAYGYTF.

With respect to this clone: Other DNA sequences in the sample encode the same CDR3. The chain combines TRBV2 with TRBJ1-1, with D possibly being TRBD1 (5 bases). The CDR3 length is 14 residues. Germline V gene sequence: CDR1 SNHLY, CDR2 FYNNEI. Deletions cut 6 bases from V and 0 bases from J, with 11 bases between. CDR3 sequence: CASSPTGMNTEAFF. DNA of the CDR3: TGTGCCAGCAGCCCAACAGGCATGAACACTGAAGCTTTCTTT.

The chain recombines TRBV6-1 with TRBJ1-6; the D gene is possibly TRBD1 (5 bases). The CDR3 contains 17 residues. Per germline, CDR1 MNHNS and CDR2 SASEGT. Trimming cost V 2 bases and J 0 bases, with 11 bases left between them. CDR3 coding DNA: TGTGCCAGCAGTGAACCCCGACAGTCCTCCTATAATTCACCCCTCCACTTT. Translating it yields CASSEPRQSSYNSPLHF.

The CDR3 coding sequence is TGTGCCAGCAGCCTACGACAGGGGGCTTACGAGCAGTACTTC. This encodes CASSLRQGAYEQYF. V is TRBV3-1 (or the pseudogene TRBV3-2) and J is TRBJ2-7; 10 bases map to TRBD1. Germline CDR1 LGHDT, CDR2 YNNKEL (reference sequence). V was clipped by 4 bases and J by 4 bases; unmatched bases: 4. This CDR3 is built from 14 residues.

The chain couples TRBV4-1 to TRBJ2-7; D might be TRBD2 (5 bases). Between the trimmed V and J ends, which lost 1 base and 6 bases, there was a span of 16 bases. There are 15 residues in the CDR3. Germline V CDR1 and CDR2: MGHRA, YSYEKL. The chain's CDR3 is CASSQGRVLPSEQYF. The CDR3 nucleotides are TGCGCCAGCAGCCAAGGGCGGGTTTTACCGTCCGAGCAGTACTTC.

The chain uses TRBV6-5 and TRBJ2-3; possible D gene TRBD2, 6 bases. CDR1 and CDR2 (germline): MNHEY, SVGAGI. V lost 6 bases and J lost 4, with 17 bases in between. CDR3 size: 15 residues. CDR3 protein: CASRSQPGVSDTQYF. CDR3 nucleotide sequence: TGTGCCAGCAGATCCCAACCGGGGGTTTCAGATACGCAGTATTTT.

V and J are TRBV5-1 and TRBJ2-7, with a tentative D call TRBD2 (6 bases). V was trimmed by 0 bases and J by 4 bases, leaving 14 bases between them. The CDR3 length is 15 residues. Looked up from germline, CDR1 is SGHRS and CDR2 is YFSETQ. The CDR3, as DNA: TGCGCCAGCAGCTTGGATCAGGGACTTACTTACGAGCAGTACTTC. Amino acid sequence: CASSLDQGLTYEQYF.

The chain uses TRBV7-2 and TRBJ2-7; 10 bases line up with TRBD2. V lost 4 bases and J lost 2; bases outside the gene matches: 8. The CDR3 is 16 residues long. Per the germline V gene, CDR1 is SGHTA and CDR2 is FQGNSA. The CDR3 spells CASSSGRLAGAYEQYF. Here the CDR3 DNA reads TGTGCCAGCAGCTCAGGGAGGCTAGCGGGGGCCTACGAGCAGTACTTC.

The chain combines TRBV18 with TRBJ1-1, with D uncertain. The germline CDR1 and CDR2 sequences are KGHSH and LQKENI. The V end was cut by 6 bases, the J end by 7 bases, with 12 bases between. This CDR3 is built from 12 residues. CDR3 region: CASSPDTIEAFF. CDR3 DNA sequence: TGTGCCAGCTCTCCAGACACCATTGAAGCTTTCTTT. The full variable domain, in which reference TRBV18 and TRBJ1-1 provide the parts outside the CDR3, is NAGVMQNPRHLVRRRGQEARLRCSPMKGHSHVYWYRQLPEEGLKFMVYLQKENIIDESGMPKERFSAEFPKEGPSILRIQQVVRGDSAAYFCASSPDTIEAFFGQGTRLTVV.

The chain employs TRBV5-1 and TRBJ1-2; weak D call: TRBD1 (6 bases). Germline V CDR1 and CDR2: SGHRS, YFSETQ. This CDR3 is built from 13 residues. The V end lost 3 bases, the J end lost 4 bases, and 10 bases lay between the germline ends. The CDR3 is CASSSGTSYGYTF. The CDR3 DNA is TGCGCCAGCAGCTCCGGGACATCCTATGGCTACACCTTC.

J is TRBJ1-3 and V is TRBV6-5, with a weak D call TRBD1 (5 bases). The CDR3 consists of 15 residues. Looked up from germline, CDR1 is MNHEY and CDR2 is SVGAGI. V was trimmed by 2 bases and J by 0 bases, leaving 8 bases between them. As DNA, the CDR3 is TGTGCCAGCAGTTACGGGGGGACCTCTGGAAACACCATATATTTT. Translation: CASSYGGTSGNTIYF.

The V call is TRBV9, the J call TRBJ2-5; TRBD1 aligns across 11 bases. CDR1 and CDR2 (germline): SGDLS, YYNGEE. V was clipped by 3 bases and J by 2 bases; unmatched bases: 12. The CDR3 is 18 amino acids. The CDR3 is CASSAPRTGGPGQETQYF. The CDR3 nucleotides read TGTGCCAGCAGCGCGCCCCGGACAGGGGGCCCGGGACAAGAGACCCAGTACTTC.

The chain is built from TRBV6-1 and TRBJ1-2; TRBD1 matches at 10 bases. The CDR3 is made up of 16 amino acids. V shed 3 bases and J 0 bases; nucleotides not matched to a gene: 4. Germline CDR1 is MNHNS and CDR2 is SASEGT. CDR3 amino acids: CASSEGQGKPNYGYTF. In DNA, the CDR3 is TGTGCCAGCAGTGAGGGACAGGGGAAGCCTAACTATGGCTACACCTTC.

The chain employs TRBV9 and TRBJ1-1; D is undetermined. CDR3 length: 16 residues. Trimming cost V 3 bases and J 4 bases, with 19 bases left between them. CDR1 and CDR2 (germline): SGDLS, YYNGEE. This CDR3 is CASSGNLGSASTEAFF. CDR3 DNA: TGTGCCAGCAGCGGCAACTTAGGGAGTGCGAGCACTGAAGCTTTCTTT.

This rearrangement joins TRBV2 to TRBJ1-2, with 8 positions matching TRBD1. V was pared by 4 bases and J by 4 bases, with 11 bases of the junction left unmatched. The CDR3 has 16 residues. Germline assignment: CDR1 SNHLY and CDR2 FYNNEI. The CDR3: CASSVAGSGGAYGYTF. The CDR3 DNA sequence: TGTGCCAGCAGTGTAGCCGGGTCAGGGGGCGCCTATGGCTACACCTTC.